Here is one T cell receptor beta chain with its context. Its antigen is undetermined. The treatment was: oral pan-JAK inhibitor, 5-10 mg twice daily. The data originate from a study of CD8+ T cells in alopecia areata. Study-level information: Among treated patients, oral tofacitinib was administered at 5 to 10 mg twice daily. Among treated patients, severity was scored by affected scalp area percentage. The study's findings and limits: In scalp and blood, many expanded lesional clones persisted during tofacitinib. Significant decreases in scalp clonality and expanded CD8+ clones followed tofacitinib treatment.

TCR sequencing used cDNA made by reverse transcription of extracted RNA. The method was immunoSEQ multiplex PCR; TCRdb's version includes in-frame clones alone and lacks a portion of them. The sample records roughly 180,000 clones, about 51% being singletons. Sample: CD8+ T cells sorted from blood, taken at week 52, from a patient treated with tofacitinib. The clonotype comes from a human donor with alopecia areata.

The chain's CDR3 is CASSHPRLVSDTQYF. The CDR3 DNA reads as TGTGCCAGCAGCCACCCCCGACTAGTCTCGGATACGCAGTATTTT. The V gene is TRBV7-9, the J gene TRBJ2-3, with D possibly matching TRBD2 (6 bases). CDR1 SEHNR and CDR2 FQNEAQ come from the germline V gene (reference sequence). The CDR3 has 15 residues. V lost 5 bases and J lost 6, with 18 bases in between.